Listed below are T cell receptor beta chains from one sample, sequenced in a study of T cell responses to AZD1222 COVID-19 vaccine. Produced via immunoSEQ multiplex PCR; TCRdb's table is partial and in-frame only. The data hold some 120,000 clones, with about 87% observed a single time. The source material was peripheral blood, sampled on day 0 of AZD1222 vaccination. The receptors here all came from an adult in good health. Both conserved end residues are part of each CDR3. The D gene is left open where the match is weak. Size is stated for part of the rows, as once, few or many counts, or as a class when the clone is expanded.

TRBD1 14 TRBJ1-5 . TRBV2 TGTGCCAGCACCGGACAGGGGGTGGATCAGCCCCAGCATTTT CASTGQGVDQPQHF
. 17 TRBJ1-1 . TRBV4-3 TGCGCCAGCAGCCAAGATCAGGAGTGGATGGGGGGACCCGAAGCTTTCTTT CASSQDQEWMGGPEAFF
. 13 TRBJ2-7 . TRBV11-1 TGTGCCAGCAGCTTGCGGGACATCGGTGGGCAGTACTTC CASSLRDIGGQYF
. 14 TRBJ1-6 . TRBV15 TGTGCCACCAGCAGAGATACCCGTAATTCACCCCTCCACTTT CATSRDTRNSPLHF
. 14 TRBJ2-1 once TRBV6-4 TGTGCCAGCAGCACCGACAGAACTAGCAATGAGCAGTTCTTC CASSTDRTSNEQFF
. 14 TRBJ2-2 once TRBV27 TGTGCCAGCAGTTTCGGGCTAAACACCGGGGAGCTGTTTTTT CASSFGLNTGELFF
. 11 TRBJ1-4 . TRBV7-9 TGTGCCAGCAGCTTAGGGCAGCCCCTAATTTTT CASSLGQPLIF
. 14 TRBJ1-2 . TRBV21-1 TGTGCCAGCAGCAAAGGGGTTTATCTTTATGGCTACACCTTC CASSKGVYLYGYTF
TRBD2 17 TRBJ2-3 . TRBV6-2/TRBV6-3 TGTGCCAGCAGTTACTCCGGTAGCGGGGGGTTCACAGATACGCAGTATTTT CASSYSGSGGFTDTQYF
. 16 TRBJ2-1 . TRBV28 TGTGCCAGCAGTTTATTCAGACAGGGGAGGGACAATGAGCAGTTCTTC CASSLFRQGRDNEQFF
. 12 TRBJ1-2 . TRBV2 TGTGCCAGCAGTGAAGGGGACTATGGCTACACCTTC CASSEGDYGYTF
. 15 TRBJ2-5 . TRBV3-1/TRBV3-2 TGTGCCAGCAGCCAAGGAGGGGCACAGGCGGAGACCCAGTACTTC CASSQGGAQAETQYF
TRBD1 13 TRBJ1-4 . TRBV5-1 TGCGCCAGCAGCGGGCAGGGGGGCGAAAAACTGTTTTTT CASSGQGGEKLFF
TRBD1 16 TRBJ1-6 once TRBV5-1 TGCGCCAGCAGCCCGAACTATGGACAGGGGGATTCACCCCTCCACTTT CASSPNYGQGDSPLHF
. 16 TRBJ1-5 . TRBV7-8 TGTGCCAGCAGCTTATTAGGGGGAAGGAGCAATCAGCCCCAGCATTTT CASSLLGGRSNQPQHF
. 11 TRBJ1-2 . TRBV19 TGTGCCGGCAGGAATTACTATGGCTACACCTTC CAGRNYYGYTF
. 14 TRBJ2-2 . TRBV5-1 TGCGCCAGCAGCTTAACCATTAACACCGGGGAGCTGTTTTTT CASSLTINTGELFF
. 16 TRBJ2-2 . TRBV5-6 TGTGCCAGCAGCTCTGTTGCACAGGGAGAAACCGGGGAGCTGTTTTTT CASSSVAQGETGELFF
. 15 TRBJ2-2 . TRBV27 TGTGCCAGCAGTTTAATCGGGGGGCGGACCGGGGAGCTGTTTTTT CASSLIGGRTGELFF
. 13 TRBJ1-1 once TRBV5-1 TGCGCCAGCACCTATACAGTGAACACTGAAGCTTTCTTT CASTYTVNTEAFF
TRBD2 17 TRBJ2-1 . TRBV11-2 TGTGCCAGCAGCTTATTCGATCTAGCGGGAGGGCCGGGAGAGCAGTTCTTC CASSLFDLAGGPGEQFF
TRBD1 15 TRBJ2-2 . TRBV18 TGTGCCAGCTCACCGGTGGACAGGGGTACCGGGGAGCTGTTTTTT CASSPVDRGTGELFF
. 16 TRBJ1-4 . TRBV6-5 TGTGCCAGCAGTTACTCGATGACATCAACTAATGAAAAACTGTTTTTT CASSYSMTSTNEKLFF
TRBD1 16 TRBJ1-3 . TRBV11-2 TGTGCCAGCAGCTCCCTCCGGGACAGGGAAAGGGGCACCATATATTTT CASSSLRDRERGTIYF
. 15 TRBJ1-2 . TRBV5-4 TGTGCCAGCAGCTTTCCCGGGACGGGTCAAGTTGGCTACACCTTC CASSFPGTGQVGYTF
. 11 TRBJ1-1 . TRBV18 TGTGCCAGCTCCGCAAACACTGAAGCTTTCTTT CASSANTEAFF
. 13 TRBJ2-3 . TRBV12-3/TRBV12-4 TGTGCCAGCAGAACTCGGGCCGCAGATACGCAGTATTTT CASRTRAADTQYF
. 13 TRBJ1-5 . TRBV7-2 TGTGCCAGCAGCGAGCGACAGAATCAGCCCCAGCATTTT CASSERQNQPQHF
TRBD2 18 TRBJ2-5 once TRBV18 TGTGCCAGCTCACCCATCCAAAGAAGCGGGAGTAACCAAGAGACCCAGTACTTC CASSPIQRSGSNQETQYF
. 14 TRBJ1-6 . TRBV3-1/TRBV3-2 TGTGCCAGCAGCCATGGAGAATTCGATTCACCCCTCCACTTT CASSHGEFDSPLHF
TRBD1 14 TRBJ2-7 . TRBV7-9 TGTGCCAGCAGCTCCAACAGGGGGAGGATTGAGCAGTACTTC CASSSNRGRIEQYF
TRBD2 17 TRBJ2-7 . TRBV7-9 TGTGCCAGCAGCTTATACGGGACTAGCGGGGGGGCCTACGAGCAGTACTTC CASSLYGTSGGAYEQYF
. 14 TRBJ1-5 . TRBV2 TGTGCCAGCGCCTCTGATTTTTTTAATCAGCCCCAGCATTTT CASASDFFNQPQHF
TRBD1 14 TRBJ1-2 . TRBV18 TGTGCCAGCTCACCAAGGACAGGGACCTATGGCTACACCTTC CASSPRTGTYGYTF
. 14 TRBJ2-1 few TRBV27 TGTGCCAGCAGTGAGGTCAGCTCCTACAATGAGCAGTTCTTC CASSEVSSYNEQFF
. 14 TRBJ1-4 . TRBV15 TGTGCCACCAGCCGAAAAGACAGTAACGAAAAACTGTTTTTT CATSRKDSNEKLFF
TRBD1 16 TRBJ1-2 few TRBV4-3 TGCGCCAGCAGCTGGGGGACAGGGGACTCTAACTATGGCTACACCTTC CASSWGTGDSNYGYTF
TRBD1 15 TRBJ1-1 . TRBV9 TGTGCCAGCAGCGGCTACAGGGGACTGAACACTGAAGCTTTCTTT CASSGYRGLNTEAFF
TRBD2 15 TRBJ2-1 . TRBV2 TGTGCCAGCAGTGAGGCGGGACTAGACTACAATGAGCAGTTCTTC CASSEAGLDYNEQFF
. 13 TRBJ1-1 few TRBV3-1/TRBV3-2 TGTGCCAGCAGCCAACCGGGGAACACTGAAGCTTTCTTT CASSQPGNTEAFF
. 14 TRBJ1-2 . TRBV6-5 TGTGCCAGCAGAGCCCACGGTCGTGGAGGCGGCTACACCTTC CASRAHGRGGGYTF
TRBD1 17 TRBJ1-1 . TRBV7-9 TGTGCCAGCAGCTTTACGGACAGGGGCGCGGGGAACACTGAAGCTTTCTTT CASSFTDRGAGNTEAFF
. 14 TRBJ1-5 . TRBV7-8 TGTGCCAGCAGCTTAGGGTTAGGTGAACAGCCCCAGCATTTT CASSLGLGEQPQHF
TRBD1 15 TRBJ2-7 . TRBV9 TGTGCCAGCAGCGTGAGTGCCGGGGACAGGTACGAGCAGTACTTC CASSVSAGDRYEQYF
. 16 TRBJ1-2 . TRBV18 TGTGCCAGCTCACCCATCGCGGACACAGGAGACTATGGCTACACCTTC CASSPIADTGDYGYTF